This T cell receptor (beta chain) appears in the sequencing data of a study of Ad26.COV2.S vaccination and SARS-CoV-2 variants. Study details: In the COV1001 trial, the donor was in the Ad26.COV2.S arm.

Whole-study results and caveats: In TCR breadth and depth analyses, total T cell responses may have been underestimated. A substantial breadth of spike-specific CD8+ and CD4+ T cell responses after vaccination has been reported.

Comment on this clone: Its antigen is unidentified.

Sequencing was performed with immunoSEQ multiplex PCR; in TCRdb, only in-frame clones are kept and a portion is missing. The table has about 480,000 clones, roughly 85% seen once. Treatment specified: roughly 18 received Ad26.COV2.S at low or high dose, single or two shots; several received placebo; per-sample allocation not given. Sampling occurred on day 63 after the first vaccine or placebo injection. The sample consisted of peripheral blood, taken in a trial of Ad26.COV2.S vaccine versus placebo. The sequence came from a person between 18 and 65 years old who received the Ad26.COV2.S COVID-19 vaccine or a placebo.

The CDR3 sequence is CASRFGDRAEETQYF. In nucleotides, the CDR3 is TGTGCCAGCCGGTTCGGGGACAGGGCAGAAGAGACCCAGTACTTC. V and J are TRBV4-2 and TRBJ2-5, with 9 bases matching TRBD1. Germline loops: CDR1 LGHNA, CDR2 YNFKEQ. There are 15 residues in the CDR3. The V segment lost 8 bases and the J segment 3 bases; nucleotides outside the gene matches: 10.